One and the same sample provided the 20 T cell receptor beta chains below, sequenced in a study of control samples from healthy donors and cancer patients. Clones were sequenced by immunoSEQ multiplex PCR, and TCRdb holds only the in-frame ones, with some missing. This sample has fewer than 200,000 clones, with 90% found just once. The source material was blood. These receptors all stem from a woman aged 45 to 65 in good health.

J is TRBJ2-1 and V is TRBV6-6; D is unresolved. V was trimmed by 7 bases and J by 6 bases, leaving 10 bases between them. The CDR3 extends over 12 amino acids. Germline loops: CDR1 MNHNY, CDR2 SVGAGI (reference sequence). The CDR3 nucleotides are TGTGCCAGCATGACTCCCCCCAATGAGCAGTTCTTC. Translating gives CASMTPPNEQFF.

The chain combines TRBV9 with TRBJ2-7, with D perhaps TRBD1 (6 bases). V lost 0 bases and J lost 0, with 10 bases in between. The germline CDR1 and CDR2 sequences are SGDLS and YYNGEE. CDR3 length: 15 amino acids. The CDR3 here is CASSVGGPGSYEQYF. CDR3 nucleotide sequence: TGTGCCAGCAGCGTAGGGGGGCCTGGCTCCTACGAGCAGTACTTC.

The chain has TRBV3-1 (or the pseudogene TRBV3-2) and TRBJ1-1; no definite D call. The length of the CDR3 is 13 residues. The V end lost 4 bases, the J end lost 1 base, and 7 bases lay between the germline ends. CDR1 LGHDT and CDR2 YNNKEL come from the germline V gene (reference sequence). CDR3 nucleotide sequence: TGTGCCAGCAGCCTCGGTCCGAACACTGAAGCTTTCTTT. This codes for CASSLGPNTEAFF.

V and J are TRBV18 and TRBJ1-2; D is unclear. This CDR3 has 14 amino acids. V was shortened by 3 bases and J by 6 bases, with 14 bases between the two germline ends. Germline V gives CDR1 KGHSH, CDR2 LQKENI. As DNA, the CDR3 is TGTGCCAGCTCACCCGGCCCGGGAATCAATGGCTACACCTTC. Its protein product is CASSPGPGINGYTF. The full variable domain, its missing parts supplied by reference TRBV18 and TRBJ1-2, is NAGVMQNPRHLVRRRGQEARLRCSPMKGHSHVYWYRQLPEEGLKFMVYLQKENIIDESGMPKERFSAEFPKEGPSILRIQQVVRGDSAAYFCASSPGPGINGYTFGSGTRLTVV.

The chain joins TRBV3-1 (or the pseudogene TRBV3-2) to TRBJ1-6, with a weak D call TRBD1 (5 bases). Germline CDR1 reads LGHDT; CDR2 reads YNNKEL (reference sequence). Trimming pared 4 bases from V and 3 bases from J, leaving 16 bases between. The CDR3 has 17 amino acids. Here the CDR3 DNA reads TGTGCCAGCAGCCTGGAAGGGTCCAGGGTCTATAATTCACCCCTCCACTTT. This encodes CASSLEGSRVYNSPLHF.

This clone was detected once. The chain couples TRBV28 to TRBJ1-1, with 9 bases lining up with TRBD1. Germline CDR1 is MDHEN and CDR2 is SYDVKM. The J segment lost 1 base and the V segment lost 8 bases, leaving 8 bases of the junction unmatched. The CDR3 extends over 15 amino acids. This CDR3 reads CASLTQGARNTEAFF. For the CDR3, the DNA is TGTGCCAGCCTTACACAGGGGGCCAGGAACACTGAAGCTTTCTTT.

The chain employs TRBV7-2 and TRBJ1-5, with 7 bases that match TRBD1. The CDR3 sequence is 15 residues long. Losses at the gene ends were 3 bases for V and 4 bases for J; bases not matched to a gene: 6. Per germline, CDR1 SGHTA and CDR2 FQGNSA. As DNA, the CDR3 is TGTGCCAGCAGCTTCTCACCCAGGGGGAATCAGCCCCAGCATTTT. The encoded protein is CASSFSPRGNQPQHF. Using reference TRBV7-2 and TRBJ1-5 for the parts outside the CDR3, the full variable domain is GAGVSQSPSNKVTEKGKDVELRCDPISGHTALYWYRQSLGQGLEFLIYFQGNSAPDKSGLPSDRFSAERTGGSVSTLTIQRTQQEDSAVYLCASSFSPRGNQPQHFGDGTRLSIL.

The V gene is TRBV10-3, the J gene TRBJ1-2, with a tentative D call TRBD1 (5 bases). The V and J ends lost 5 bases and 4 bases respectively, with 8 bases between them. The CDR3 contains 12 residues. Germline V gene data show CDR1 as ENHRY and CDR2 as SYGVKD. The CDR3 is CAISPDSYGYTF. CDR3 sequence (DNA): TGTGCCATCAGTCCCGACAGCTATGGCTACACCTTC.

This rearrangement joins TRBV18 to TRBJ1-5; 8 nucleotides match TRBD1. The CDR3 extends over 17 amino acids. The germline V gene has CDR1 KGHSH and CDR2 LQKENI. V was pared by 0 bases and J by 1 base, with 5 bases of the junction left unmatched. The CDR3 is CASSPPIDRGSNQPQHF. CDR3 DNA sequence: TGTGCCAGCTCACCACCGATCGACAGGGGAAGCAATCAGCCCCAGCATTTT.

This clone was picked up a small number of times. This chain connects TRBV19 to TRBJ2-7; D possibly matches TRBD1 or TRBD2 (6 bases each). This CDR3 has 16 amino acids. Germline assignment: CDR1 LNHDA and CDR2 SQIVND (reference sequence). V gave up 3 bases and J gave up 3 bases, with 18 bases separating them. Here the CDR3 DNA reads TGTGCCAGTAGTATGGCCGGGGGCGTAATTGTCTACGAGCAGTACTTC. This gives the protein CASSMAGGVIVYEQYF.

This clone was detected once. The chain has TRBV5-5 and TRBJ2-1, with D possibly TRBD1 on 5 matching bases. Germline CDR1 SGHKS, CDR2 YYEKEE (reference sequence). This CDR3 has 13 residues. Trimming removed 0 bases from V and 15 bases from J, with 16 bases in between. CDR3 residues: CASSLDPVTVGFF. The CDR3 nucleotides read TGTGCCAGCAGCTTGGATCCGGTGACAGTTGGGTTCTTC.

The rearrangement joins TRBV2 to TRBJ2-7; TRBD1 or TRBD2 may be the D gene (5 bases each). This CDR3 has 14 residues. V lost 6 bases and J 4 bases, leaving 16 bases between the germline ends. Germline-derived CDR1 and CDR2 are SNHLY and FYNNEI. The CDR3 sequence is CASRTHGDAYEQYF. The DNA for the CDR3 is TGTGCCAGCAGGACCCACGGGGACGCATACGAGCAGTACTTC.

The V gene is TRBV9, the J gene TRBJ1-6; 11 bases match TRBD1. The V and J ends lost 5 bases and 9 bases, in that order; junction bases with no gene match: 4. There are 14 residues in the CDR3. Germline V CDR1 and CDR2: SGDLS, YYNGEE. CDR3 amino acids: CASRGQGVASPLHF. The CDR3 DNA reads TGTGCCAGCAGGGGACAGGGGGTGGCTTCACCCCTCCACTTT.

This clone was observed a few times. The rearrangement links TRBV5-1 to TRBJ1-3; D is ambiguous. The CDR3 covers 15 residues. Germline CDR1 SGHRS, CDR2 YFSETQ. Trimming removed 0 bases at V and 0 bases at J, with 7 bases between. CDR3 region: CASSLDQSSGNTIYF. The CDR3 bases are TGCGCCAGCAGCTTGGACCAGAGCTCTGGAAACACCATATATTTT.

This clone was picked up one time. V usage is TRBV2 and J usage is TRBJ1-2; no clear D. Germline assignment: CDR1 SNHLY and CDR2 FYNNEI. The CDR3 runs to 10 residues. Trimming stripped 6 bases from V and 5 bases from J, with 4 bases between. The CDR3 spells CASSLYGYTF. The CDR3 nucleotides read TGTGCCAGCAGCTTATATGGCTACACCTTC.

The chain couples TRBV5-4 to TRBJ1-2; 8 nucleotides match TRBD1. Unmatched junction bases numbered 5, after V lost 0 bases and J lost 4 bases. CDR3 length: 15 residues. Germline CDR1 and CDR2: SGHNT and YYREEE (reference sequence). CDR3 nucleotides: TGTGCCAGCAGCTTGGTAACAGGGGGGTCCTATGGCTACACCTTC. This translates into CASSLVTGGSYGYTF.

V gene TRBV24-1 combines with J gene TRBJ1-3, with D unresolved. The closer fit of TRBJ2-2 to the DNA end suggests the J call may be wrong. Germline CDR1 is KGHDR and CDR2 is SFDVKD. The CDR3 runs to 16 residues. CDR3 amino acids: CATSDPSRPMGGELFF. The CDR3 bases are TGTGCCACCAGTGATCCGAGCAGACCCATGGGCGGGGAGCTGTTTTTT.

This rearrangement joins TRBV28 to TRBJ1-1; TRBD1 is a possible D gene (6 bases). V lost 6 bases, J lost 1 base, and 9 bases lay in between. Germline V gene lookup returns CDR1 MDHEN and CDR2 SYDVKM. The CDR3 sequence is 13 residues long. CDR3: CASRPTGNTEAFF. The CDR3, as DNA: TGTGCCAGCAGACCGACAGGGAACACTGAAGCTTTCTTT.

This clone was found a few times. The chain joins TRBV19 to TRBJ1-1, with D possibly being TRBD1 (6 bases). CDR1 LNHDA and CDR2 SQIVND come from the germline V gene (reference sequence). The CDR3 is 13 residues long. V was shortened by 8 bases and J by 1 base, with 11 bases between the two germline ends. CDR3 protein: CASSRGRNTEAFF. The CDR3 DNA is TGTGCCAGTTCTCGGGGGCGGAACACTGAAGCTTTCTTT.

This chain connects TRBV4-1 to TRBJ2-1; no definite D call. The V end lost 7 bases, the J end lost 5 bases, and 6 bases lay between the germline ends. The length of the CDR3 is 11 residues. Germline CDR1 reads MGHRA; CDR2 reads YSYEKL. CDR3 amino acids: CASTGNNEQFF. The CDR3 DNA reads as TGCGCCAGCACGGGTAACAATGAGCAGTTCTTC.